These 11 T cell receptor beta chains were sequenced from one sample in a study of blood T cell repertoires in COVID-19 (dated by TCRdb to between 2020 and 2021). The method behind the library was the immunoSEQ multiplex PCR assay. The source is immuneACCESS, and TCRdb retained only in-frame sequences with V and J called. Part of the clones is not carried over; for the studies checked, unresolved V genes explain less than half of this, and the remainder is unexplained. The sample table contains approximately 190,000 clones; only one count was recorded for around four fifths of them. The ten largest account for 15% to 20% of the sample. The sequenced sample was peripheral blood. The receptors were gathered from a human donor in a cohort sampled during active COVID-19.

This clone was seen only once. The CDR3 protein is CASSGTPRGRGGNQPQHF. DNA of the CDR3: TGTGCCAGCAGTGGAACGCCCAGGGGGCGCGGGGGCAATCAGCCCCAGCATTTT. The chain uses TRBV2 and TRBJ1-5, with 8 bases matching TRBD1. J gave up 2 bases and V 4 bases, and 13 bases lay outside the gene matches. This CDR3 contains 18 residues. CDR1 SNHLY and CDR2 FYNNEI come from the germline V gene.

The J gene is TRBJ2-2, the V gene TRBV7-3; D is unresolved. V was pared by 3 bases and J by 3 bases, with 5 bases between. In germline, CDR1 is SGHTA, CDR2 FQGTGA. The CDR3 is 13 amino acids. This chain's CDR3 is CASSLYDTGELFF. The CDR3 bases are TGTGCCAGCAGCTTGTATGACACCGGGGAGCTGTTTTTT.

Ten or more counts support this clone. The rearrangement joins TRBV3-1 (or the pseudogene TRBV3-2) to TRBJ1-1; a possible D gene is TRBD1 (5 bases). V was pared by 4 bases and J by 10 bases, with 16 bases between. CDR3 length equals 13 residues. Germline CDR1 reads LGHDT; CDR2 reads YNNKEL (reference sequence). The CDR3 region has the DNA TGTGCCAGCAGCCCCCGACAGTTTAGTGGAGCTTTCTTT. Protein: CASSPRQFSGAFF.

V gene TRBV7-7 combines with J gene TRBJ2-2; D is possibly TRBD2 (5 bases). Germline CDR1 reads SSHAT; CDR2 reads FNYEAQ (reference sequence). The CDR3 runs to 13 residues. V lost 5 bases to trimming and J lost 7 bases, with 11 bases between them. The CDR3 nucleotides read TGTGCCAGCAGCCCACTAGTGGTCGGGGAGCTGTTTTTT. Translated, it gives CASSPLVVGELFF.

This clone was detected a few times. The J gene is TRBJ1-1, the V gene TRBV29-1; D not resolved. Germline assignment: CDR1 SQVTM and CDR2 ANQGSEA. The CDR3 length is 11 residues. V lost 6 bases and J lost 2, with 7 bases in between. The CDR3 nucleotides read TGCAGCGTATACAGTAACACTGAAGCTTTCTTT. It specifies CSVYSNTEAFF.

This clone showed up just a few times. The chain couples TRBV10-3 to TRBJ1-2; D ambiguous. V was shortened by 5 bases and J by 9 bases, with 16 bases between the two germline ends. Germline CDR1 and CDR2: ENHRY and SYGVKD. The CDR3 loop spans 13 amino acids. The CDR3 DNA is TGTGCCATCAGTCCGGGAGAGGCTGGTAGCTACACCTTC. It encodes CAISPGEAGSYTF.

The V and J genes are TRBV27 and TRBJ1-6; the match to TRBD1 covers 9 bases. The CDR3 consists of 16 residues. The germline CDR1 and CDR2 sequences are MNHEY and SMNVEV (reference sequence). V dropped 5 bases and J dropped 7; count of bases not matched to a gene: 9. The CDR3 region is CASSLHSGTGNSPLHF. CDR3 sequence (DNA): TGTGCCAGCAGTCTTCATTCCGGGACAGGGAATTCACCCCTCCACTTT.

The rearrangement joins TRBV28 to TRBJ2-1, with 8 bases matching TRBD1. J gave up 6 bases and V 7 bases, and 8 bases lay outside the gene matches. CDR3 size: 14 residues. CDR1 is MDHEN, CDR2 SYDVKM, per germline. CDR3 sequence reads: CASKGQGAPNEQFF. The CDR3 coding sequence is TGTGCCAGCAAAGGGCAGGGGGCGCCCAATGAGCAGTTCTTC. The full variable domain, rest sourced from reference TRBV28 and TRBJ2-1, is DVKVTQSSRYLVKRTGEKVFLECVQDMDHENMFWYRQDPGLGLRLIYFSYDVKMKEKGDIPEGYSVSREKKERFSLILESASTNQTSMYLCASKGQGAPNEQFFGPGTRLTVL.

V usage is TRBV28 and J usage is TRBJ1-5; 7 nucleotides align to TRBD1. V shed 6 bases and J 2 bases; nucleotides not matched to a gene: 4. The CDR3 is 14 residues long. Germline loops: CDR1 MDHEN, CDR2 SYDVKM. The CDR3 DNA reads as TGTGCCAGCAGGATCACAGGGGGCAATCAGCCCCAGCATTTT. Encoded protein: CASRITGGNQPQHF.

The DNA of the CDR3 is TGTGCCAGCAGCTTTCCTCGGGTGGGGAACACTGAAGCTTTCTTT. Its protein product is CASSFPRVGNTEAFF. The rearrangement joins TRBV7-9 to TRBJ1-1; D unclear. V was clipped by 3 bases and J by 1 base, with 12 bases between them. Germline V gene lookup returns CDR1 SEHNR and CDR2 FQNEAQ (reference sequence). This CDR3 comprises 15 residues. The whole variable domain, filled in from reference TRBV7-9 and TRBJ1-1, reads DTGVSQNPRHKITKRGQNVTFRCDPISEHNRLYWYRQTLGQGPEFLTYFQNEAQLEKSRLLSDRFSAERPKGSFSTLEIQRTEQGDSAMYLCASSFPRVGNTEAFFGQGTRLTVV.

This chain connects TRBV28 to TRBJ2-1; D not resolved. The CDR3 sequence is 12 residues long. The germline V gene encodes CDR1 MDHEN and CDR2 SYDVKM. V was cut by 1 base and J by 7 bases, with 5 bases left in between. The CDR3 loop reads CASSLYWNEQFF. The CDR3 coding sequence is TGTGCCAGCAGTTTATACTGGAATGAGCAGTTCTTC.